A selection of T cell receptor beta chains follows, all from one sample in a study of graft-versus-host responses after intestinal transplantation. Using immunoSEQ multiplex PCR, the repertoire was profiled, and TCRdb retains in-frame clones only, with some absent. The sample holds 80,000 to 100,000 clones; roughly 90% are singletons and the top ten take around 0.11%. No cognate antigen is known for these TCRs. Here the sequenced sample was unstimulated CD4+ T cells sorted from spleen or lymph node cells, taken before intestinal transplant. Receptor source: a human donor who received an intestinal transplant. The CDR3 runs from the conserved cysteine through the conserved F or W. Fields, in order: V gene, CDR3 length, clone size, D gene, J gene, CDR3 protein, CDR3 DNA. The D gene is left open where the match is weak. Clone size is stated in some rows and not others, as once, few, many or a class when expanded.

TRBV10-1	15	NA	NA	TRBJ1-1	CASPPHGTEGTEAFF	TGCGCCAGCCCTCCCCATGGGACGGAGGGCACTGAAGCTTTCTTT
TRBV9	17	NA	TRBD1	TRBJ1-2	CASSVSPFTGGAAGYTF	TGTGCCAGCAGCGTGAGCCCCTTTACAGGGGGCGCGGCCGGCTACACCTTC
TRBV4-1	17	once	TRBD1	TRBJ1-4	CASSQGFGTGTNEKLFF	TGCGCCAGCAGCCAAGGGTTCGGGACAGGGACAAATGAAAAACTGTTTTTT
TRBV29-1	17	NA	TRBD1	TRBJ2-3	CSADGNRDRVSTDTQYF	TGCAGCGCCGATGGGAATAGGGACAGGGTGAGCACAGATACGCAGTATTTT
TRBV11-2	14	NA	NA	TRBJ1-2	CASSAPGGRGGYTF	TGTGCCAGCTCCGCCCCGGGGGGCAGGGGTGGCTACACCTTC
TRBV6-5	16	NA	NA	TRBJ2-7	CASSYWGSGSPYEQYF	TGTGCCAGCAGTTACTGGGGTTCGGGGAGCCCCTACGAGCAGTACTTC
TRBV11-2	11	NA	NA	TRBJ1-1	CASSFYREAFF	TGTGCCAGCAGCTTTTACAGGGAAGCTTTCTTT
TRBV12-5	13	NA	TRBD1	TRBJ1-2	CASGPDRGYGYTF	TGTGCTAGTGGTCCGGACAGGGGATATGGCTACACCTTC
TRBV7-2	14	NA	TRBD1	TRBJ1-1	CASSFRQGGSEAFF	TGTGCCAGCAGTTTCCGACAGGGCGGGTCTGAAGCTTTCTTT
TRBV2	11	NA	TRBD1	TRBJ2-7	CASTQGDEQYF	TGTGCCAGCACACAGGGGGACGAGCAGTACTTC
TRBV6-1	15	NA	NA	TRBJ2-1	CASSPRDTLYNEQFF	TGTGCCAGCAGCCCTCGGGACACCCTCTACAATGAGCAGTTCTTC
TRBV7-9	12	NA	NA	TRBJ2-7	CASSSLGWEQYF	TGTGCCAGCAGCTCCCTAGGTTGGGAGCAGTACTTC
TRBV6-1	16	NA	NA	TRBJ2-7	CASSDKRQKNPTQQYF	TGTGCCAGCAGTGACAAGAGGCAGAAGAATCCTACGCAGCAGTACTTC
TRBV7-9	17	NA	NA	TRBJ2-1	CASSYRAGGLFVNEQFF	TGTGCCAGCAGCTACAGGGCCGGGGGGTTATTTGTGAATGAGCAGTTCTTC
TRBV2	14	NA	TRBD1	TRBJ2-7	CASSELGQGPEQYF	TGTGCCAGCAGTGAATTGGGACAGGGCCCCGAGCAGTACTTC
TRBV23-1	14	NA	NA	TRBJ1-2	CASSQSRFDYGYTF	TGCGCCAGCAGTCAATCGCGGTTTGACTATGGCTACACCTTC
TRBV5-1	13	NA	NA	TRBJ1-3	CASSLVSGNTIYF	TGCGCCAGCAGCTTGGTTAGCGGAAACACCATATATTTT
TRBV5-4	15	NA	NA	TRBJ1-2	CASSSAPGGIYGYTF	TGTGCCAGCAGTTCCGCGCCGGGGGGGATCTATGGCTACACCTTC
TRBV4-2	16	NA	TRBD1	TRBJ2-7	CASSQEKMTGDYEQYF	TGTGCCAGCAGCCAAGAGAAGATGACAGGGGATTACGAGCAGTACTTC
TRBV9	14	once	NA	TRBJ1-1	CASSVVGENTEAFF	TGTGCCAGCAGCGTAGTCGGAGAGAACACTGAAGCTTTCTTT
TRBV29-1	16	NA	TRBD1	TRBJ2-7	CSVVKRTGAPFYEQYF	TGCAGCGTTGTCAAGCGGACAGGGGCTCCCTTCTACGAGCAGTACTTC
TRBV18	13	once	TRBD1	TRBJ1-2	CASSSTGEKGYTF	TGTGCCAGCTCATCGACAGGGGAGAAAGGCTACACCTTC
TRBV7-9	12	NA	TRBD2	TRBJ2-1	CASSLQDSGRFF	TGTGCCAGCAGCTTGCAGGATAGCGGGAGGTTCTTC
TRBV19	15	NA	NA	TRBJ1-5	CASSIGDGSNQPQHF	TGTGCCAGTAGTATCGGAGACGGGAGCAATCAGCCCCAGCATTTT
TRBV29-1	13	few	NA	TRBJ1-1	CSVESQGNTEAFF	TGCAGCGTTGAATCGCAGGGGAACACTGAAGCTTTCTTT
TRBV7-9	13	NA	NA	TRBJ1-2	CASSRAGTYGYTF	TGTGCCAGCAGCCGGGCGGGGACCTATGGCTACACCTTC
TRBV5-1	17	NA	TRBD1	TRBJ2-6	CASSVGTGTSGANVLTF	TGCGCCAGCAGCGTAGGGACAGGGACGAGTGGGGCCAACGTCCTGACTTTC
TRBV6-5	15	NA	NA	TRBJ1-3	CATCSTGTSGNTIYF	TGTGCCACCTGCTCGACAGGCACGTCTGGAAACACCATATATTTT
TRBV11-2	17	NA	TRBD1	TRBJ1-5	CASSYTGDKYSNQPQHF	TGTGCCAGCAGCTATACAGGGGATAAATATAGCAATCAGCCCCAGCATTTT
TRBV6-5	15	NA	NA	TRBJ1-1	CASSSLTGWGTEAFF	TGTGCCAGCAGCTCCTTGACAGGCTGGGGCACTGAAGCTTTCTTT
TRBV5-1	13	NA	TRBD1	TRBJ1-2	CASSLETGYGYTF	TGCGCCAGCAGCTTGGAGACAGGGTATGGCTACACCTTC
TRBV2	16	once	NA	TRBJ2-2	CASSEGGVANTGELFF	TGTGCCAGCAGTGAAGGGGGAGTCGCGAACACCGGGGAGCTGTTTTTT
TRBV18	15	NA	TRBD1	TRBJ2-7	CASSPSGTGYYEQYF	TGTGCCAGCTCACCTTCGGGGACAGGCTACTACGAGCAGTACTTC
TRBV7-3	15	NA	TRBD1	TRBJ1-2	CASSATGALTNGYTF	TGTGCCAGCAGCGCAACAGGGGCGCTAACCAATGGCTACACCTTC
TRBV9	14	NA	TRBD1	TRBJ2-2	CASSVTGAVGELFF	TGTGCCAGCAGCGTCACAGGGGCGGTCGGGGAGCTGTTTTTT
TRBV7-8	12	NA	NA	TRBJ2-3	CASSLERDTQYF	TGTGCCAGCAGCTTAGAGAGGGATACGCAGTATTTT
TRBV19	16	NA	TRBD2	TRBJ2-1	CASTNPIAGVFNEQFF	TGTGCCAGTACCAATCCAATAGCGGGGGTGTTCAATGAGCAGTTCTTC
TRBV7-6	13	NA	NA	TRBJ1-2	CASSSRSNYGYTF	TGTGCCAGCAGCTCCCGGTCTAACTATGGCTACACCTTC
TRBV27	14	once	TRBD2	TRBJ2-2	CASSSLGGVGELFF	TGTGCCAGCAGTTCCCTCGGGGGGGTCGGGGAGCTGTTTTTT
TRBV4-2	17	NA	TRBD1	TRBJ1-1	CASSPGQGASFGTEAFF	TGTGCCAGCAGCCCCGGACAGGGGGCGAGTTTTGGCACTGAAGCTTTCTTT
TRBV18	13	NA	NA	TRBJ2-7	CASAEGTLREQYF	TGTGCCAGCGCCGAAGGGACTCTGCGGGAGCAGTACTTC
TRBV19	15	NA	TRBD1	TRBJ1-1	CASSIRGQGADEAFF	TGTGCCAGTAGTATTAGGGGTCAGGGGGCAGATGAAGCTTTCTTT
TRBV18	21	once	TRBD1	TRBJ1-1	CASSPSRGQGAPGLMNTEAFF	TGTGCCAGCTCACCAAGTAGGGGACAGGGGGCGCCCGGTCTCATGAACACTGAAGCTTTCTTT
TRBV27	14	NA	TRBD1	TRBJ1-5	CASRRTGPNQPQHF	TGTGCCAGCCGGCGGACAGGACCAAATCAGCCCCAGCATTTT
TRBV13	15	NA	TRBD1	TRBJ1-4	CASSRTGQGDEKLFF	TGTGCCAGCAGCCGAACGGGACAGGGGGATGAAAAACTGTTTTTT
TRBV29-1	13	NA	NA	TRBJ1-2	CSALLVQGYGYTF	TGCAGCGCCCTGTTGGTTCAGGGGTATGGCTACACCTTC
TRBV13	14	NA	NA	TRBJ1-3	CASSLSDGGNTIYF	TGTGCCAGCAGCCTCTCCGACGGGGGAAACACCATATATTTT
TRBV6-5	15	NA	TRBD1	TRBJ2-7	CASSRSTGVGYEQYF	TGTGCCAGCAGTCGCTCCACAGGGGTCGGGTACGAGCAGTACTTC
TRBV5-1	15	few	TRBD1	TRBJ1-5	CASKGDSDSNQPQHF	TGCGCCAGCAAGGGGGACAGCGATAGCAATCAGCCCCAGCATTTT
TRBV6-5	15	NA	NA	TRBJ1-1	CASSYDEGAGGEAFF	TGTGCCAGCAGTTACGACGAGGGAGCGGGGGGTGAAGCTTTCTTT